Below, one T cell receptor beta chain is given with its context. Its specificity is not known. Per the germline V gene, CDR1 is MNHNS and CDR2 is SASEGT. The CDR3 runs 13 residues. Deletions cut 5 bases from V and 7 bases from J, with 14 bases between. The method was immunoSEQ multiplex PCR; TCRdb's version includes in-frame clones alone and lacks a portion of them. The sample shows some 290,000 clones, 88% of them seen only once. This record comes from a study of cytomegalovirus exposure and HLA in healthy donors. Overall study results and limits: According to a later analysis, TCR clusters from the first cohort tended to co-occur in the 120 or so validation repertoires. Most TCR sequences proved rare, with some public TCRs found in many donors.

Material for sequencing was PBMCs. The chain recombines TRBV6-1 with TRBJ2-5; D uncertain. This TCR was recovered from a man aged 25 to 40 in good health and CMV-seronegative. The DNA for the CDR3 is TGTGCCAGCAGTTATCTTCAGTCGGGGACCCAGTACTTC. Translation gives CASSYLQSGTQYF.